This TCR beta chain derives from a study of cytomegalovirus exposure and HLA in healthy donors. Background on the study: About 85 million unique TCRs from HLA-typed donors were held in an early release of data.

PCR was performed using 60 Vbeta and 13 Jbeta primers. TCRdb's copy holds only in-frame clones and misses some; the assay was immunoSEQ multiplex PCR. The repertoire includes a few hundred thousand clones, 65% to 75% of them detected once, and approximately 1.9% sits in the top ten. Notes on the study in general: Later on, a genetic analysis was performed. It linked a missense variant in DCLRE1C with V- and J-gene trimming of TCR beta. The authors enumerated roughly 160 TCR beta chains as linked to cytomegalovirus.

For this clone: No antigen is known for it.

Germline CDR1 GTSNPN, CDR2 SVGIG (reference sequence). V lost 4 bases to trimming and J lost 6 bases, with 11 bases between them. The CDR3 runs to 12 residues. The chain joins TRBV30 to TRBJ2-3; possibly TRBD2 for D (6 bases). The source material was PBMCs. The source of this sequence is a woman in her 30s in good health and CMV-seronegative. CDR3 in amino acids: CAWNGGSDTQYF. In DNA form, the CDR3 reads TGTGCCTGGAATGGGGGGTCGGATACGCAGTATTTT.